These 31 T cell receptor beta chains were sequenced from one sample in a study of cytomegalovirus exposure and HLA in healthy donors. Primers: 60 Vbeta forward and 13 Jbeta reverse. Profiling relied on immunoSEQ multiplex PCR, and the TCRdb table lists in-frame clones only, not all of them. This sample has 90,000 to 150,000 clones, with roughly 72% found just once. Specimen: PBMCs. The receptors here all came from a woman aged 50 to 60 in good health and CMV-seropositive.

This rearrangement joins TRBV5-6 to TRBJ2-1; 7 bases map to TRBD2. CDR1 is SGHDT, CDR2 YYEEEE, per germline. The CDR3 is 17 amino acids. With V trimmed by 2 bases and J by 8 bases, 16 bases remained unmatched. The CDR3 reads CASSFNGLGGGRDEQFF. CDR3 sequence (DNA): TGTGCCAGCAGCTTTAACGGCCTCGGCGGGGGTAGGGATGAGCAGTTCTTC.

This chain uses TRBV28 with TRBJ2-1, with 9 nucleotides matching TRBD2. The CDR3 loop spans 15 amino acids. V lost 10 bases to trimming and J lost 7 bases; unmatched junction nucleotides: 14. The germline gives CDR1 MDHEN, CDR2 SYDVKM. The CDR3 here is CAIKTGTSSWNEQFF. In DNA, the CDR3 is TGTGCCATCAAGACCGGGACTAGCTCCTGGAATGAGCAGTTCTTC.

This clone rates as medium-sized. The CDR3 DNA reads as TGTGCCAGCAGTTACGAGGCGGTAAACACTGAAGCTTTCTTT. Residues: CASSYEAVNTEAFF. This chain links TRBV6-6 with TRBJ1-1, with D unresolved. V lost 2 bases and J 2 bases, leaving 9 bases between the germline ends. CDR1 and CDR2 (germline): MNHNY, SVGAGI (reference sequence). The CDR3 spans 14 residues.

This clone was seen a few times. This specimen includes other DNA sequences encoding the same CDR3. CDR3 nucleotides: TGCGCCAGCAGCTCCAGGGGGTACGCAGATACGCAGTATTTT. Protein: CASSSRGYADTQYF. The chain combines TRBV10-2 with TRBJ2-3; 7 nucleotides agree with TRBD1. V lost 6 bases to trimming and J lost 4 bases; unmatched junction nucleotides: 7. The CDR3 length is 14 residues. CDR1 and CDR2 from the germline V gene are WSHSY and SAAADI.

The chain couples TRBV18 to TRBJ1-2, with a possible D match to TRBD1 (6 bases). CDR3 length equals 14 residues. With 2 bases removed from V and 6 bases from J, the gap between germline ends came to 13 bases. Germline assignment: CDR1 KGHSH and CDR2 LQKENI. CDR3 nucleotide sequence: TGTGCCAGCTCACCAGTCGGGGGGCGGGATGGCTACACCTTC. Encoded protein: CASSPVGGRDGYTF. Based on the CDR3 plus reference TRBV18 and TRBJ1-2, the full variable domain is NAGVMQNPRHLVRRRGQEARLRCSPMKGHSHVYWYRQLPEEGLKFMVYLQKENIIDESGMPKERFSAEFPKEGPSILRIQQVVRGDSAAYFCASSPVGGRDGYTFGSGTRLTVV.

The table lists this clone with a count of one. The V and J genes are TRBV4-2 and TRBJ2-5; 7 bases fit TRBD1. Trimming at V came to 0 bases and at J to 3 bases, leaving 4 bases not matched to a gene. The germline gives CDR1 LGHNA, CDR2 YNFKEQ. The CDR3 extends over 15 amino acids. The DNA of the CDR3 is TGTGCCAGCAGCCAAGATCCGACAGGGAAAGAGACCCAGTACTTC. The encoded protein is CASSQDPTGKETQYF.

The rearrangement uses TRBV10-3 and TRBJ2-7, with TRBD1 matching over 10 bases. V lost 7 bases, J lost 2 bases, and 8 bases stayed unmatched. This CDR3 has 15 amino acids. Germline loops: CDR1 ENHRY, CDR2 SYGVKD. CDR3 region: CAITAGQGLTYEQYF. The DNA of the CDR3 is TGTGCCATCACCGCGGGACAGGGGCTCACCTACGAGCAGTACTTC.

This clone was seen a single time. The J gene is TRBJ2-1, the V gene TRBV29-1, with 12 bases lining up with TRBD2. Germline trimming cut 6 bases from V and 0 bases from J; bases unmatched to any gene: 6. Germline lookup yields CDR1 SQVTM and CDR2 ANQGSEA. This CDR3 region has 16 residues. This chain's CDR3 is CSVGTSGPSSYNEQFF. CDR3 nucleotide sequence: TGCAGCGTCGGGACTAGCGGGCCGAGCTCCTACAATGAGCAGTTCTTC.

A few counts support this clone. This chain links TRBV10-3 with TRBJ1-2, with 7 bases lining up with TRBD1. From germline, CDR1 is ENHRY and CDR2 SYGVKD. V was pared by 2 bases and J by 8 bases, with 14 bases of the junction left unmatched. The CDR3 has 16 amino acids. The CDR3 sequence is CAISETRTGASGGYTF. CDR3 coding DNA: TGTGCCATCAGTGAGACCCGGACAGGTGCCTCAGGGGGCTACACCTTC.

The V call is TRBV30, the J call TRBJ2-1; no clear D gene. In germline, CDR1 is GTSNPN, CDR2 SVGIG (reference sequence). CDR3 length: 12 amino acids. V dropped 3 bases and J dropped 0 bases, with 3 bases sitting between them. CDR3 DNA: TGTGCCTGGAGATACTCCTACAATGAGCAGTTCTTC. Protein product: CAWRYSYNEQFF.

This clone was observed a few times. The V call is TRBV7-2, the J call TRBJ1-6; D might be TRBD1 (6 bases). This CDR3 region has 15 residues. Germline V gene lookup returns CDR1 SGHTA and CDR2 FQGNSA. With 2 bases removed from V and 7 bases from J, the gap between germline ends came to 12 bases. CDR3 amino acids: CASSLLGAENSPLHF. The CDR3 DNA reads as TGTGCCAGCAGCTTATTGGGGGCTGAAAATTCACCCCTCCACTTT.

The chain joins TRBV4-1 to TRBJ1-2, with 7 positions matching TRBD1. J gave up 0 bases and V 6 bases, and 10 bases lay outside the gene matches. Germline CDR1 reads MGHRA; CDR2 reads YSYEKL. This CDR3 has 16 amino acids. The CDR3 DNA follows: TGCGCCAGCAGTCAGCCGGGGACAGTCGCTAACTATGGCTACACCTTC. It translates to CASSQPGTVANYGYTF.

CDR3 bases: TGCGCCAGCAGCTTTATCGGGACAGGGGAAGAGACCCAGTACTTC. This encodes CASSFIGTGEETQYF. This rearrangement joins TRBV5-1 to TRBJ2-5; TRBD1 aligns across 10 bases. V lost 2 bases to trimming and J lost 3 bases; unmatched junction nucleotides: 4. This CDR3 has 15 amino acids. Germline V lookup: CDR1 SGHRS, CDR2 YFSETQ.

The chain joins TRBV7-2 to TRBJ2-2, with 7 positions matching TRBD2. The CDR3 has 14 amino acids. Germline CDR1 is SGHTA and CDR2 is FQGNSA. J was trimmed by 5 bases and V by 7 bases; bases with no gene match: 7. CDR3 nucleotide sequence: TGTGCCAGCAATGGTGGGGGGGGTACCGGGGAGCTGTTTTTT. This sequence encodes CASNGGGGTGELFF.

The CDR3 sequence: CASSIPRTGRTDTQYF. The CDR3 coding sequence is TGTGCCAGTAGTATTCCCAGGACAGGGAGGACAGATACGCAGTATTTT. This chain joins TRBV19 and TRBJ2-3; 8 bases agree with TRBD1. Germline CDR1 is LNHDA and CDR2 is SQIVND (reference sequence). This CDR3 comprises 16 residues. Trimming at V came to 3 bases and at J to 3 bases, leaving 8 bases not matched to a gene.

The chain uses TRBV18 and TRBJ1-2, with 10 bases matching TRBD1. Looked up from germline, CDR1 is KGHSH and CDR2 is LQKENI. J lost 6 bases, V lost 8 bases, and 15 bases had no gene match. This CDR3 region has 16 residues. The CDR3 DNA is TGTGCCAGCACAACCGGGACAGGGGCTCTATCGGATGGCTACACCTTC. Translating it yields CASTTGTGALSDGYTF.

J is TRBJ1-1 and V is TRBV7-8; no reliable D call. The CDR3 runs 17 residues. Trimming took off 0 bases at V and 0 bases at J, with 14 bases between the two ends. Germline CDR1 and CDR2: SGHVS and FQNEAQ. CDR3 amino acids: CASSLAIYDRLNTEAFF. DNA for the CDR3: TGTGCCAGCAGCTTAGCTATCTATGATCGTTTGAACACTGAAGCTTTCTTT.

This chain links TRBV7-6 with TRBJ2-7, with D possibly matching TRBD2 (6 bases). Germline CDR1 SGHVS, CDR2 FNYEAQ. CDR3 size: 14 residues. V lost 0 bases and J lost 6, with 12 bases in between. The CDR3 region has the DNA TGTGCCAGCAGCTTAGCGCGACTAGGAGGCGAGCAGTACTTC. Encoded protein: CASSLARLGGEQYF.

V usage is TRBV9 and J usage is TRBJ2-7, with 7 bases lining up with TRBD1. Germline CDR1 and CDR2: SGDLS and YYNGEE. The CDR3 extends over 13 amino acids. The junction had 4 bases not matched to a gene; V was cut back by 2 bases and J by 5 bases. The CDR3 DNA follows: TGTGCCAGCAGCGTTTTCACAGGGGACGAGCAGTACTTC. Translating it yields CASSVFTGDEQYF.

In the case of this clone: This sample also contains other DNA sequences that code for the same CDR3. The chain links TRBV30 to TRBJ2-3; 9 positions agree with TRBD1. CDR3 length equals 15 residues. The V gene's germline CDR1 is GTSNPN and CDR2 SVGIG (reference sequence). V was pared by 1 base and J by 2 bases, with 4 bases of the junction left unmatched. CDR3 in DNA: TGTGCCTGGAGTGCCGGGACAGGGACCACAGATACGCAGTATTTT. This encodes CAWSAGTGTTDTQYF.

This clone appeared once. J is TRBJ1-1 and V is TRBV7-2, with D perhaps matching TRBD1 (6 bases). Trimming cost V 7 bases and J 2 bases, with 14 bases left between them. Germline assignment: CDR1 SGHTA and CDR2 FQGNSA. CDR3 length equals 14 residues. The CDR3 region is CASTWGHPNTEAFF. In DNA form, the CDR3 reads TGTGCCAGCACCTGGGGACATCCAAACACTGAAGCTTTCTTT.

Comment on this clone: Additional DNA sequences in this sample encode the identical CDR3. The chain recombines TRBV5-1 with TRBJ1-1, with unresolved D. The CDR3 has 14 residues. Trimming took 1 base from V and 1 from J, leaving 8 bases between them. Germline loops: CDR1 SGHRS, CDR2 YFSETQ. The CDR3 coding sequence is TGCGCCAGCAGCTTGCCGGGATCGAACACTGAAGCTTTCTTT. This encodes CASSLPGSNTEAFF.

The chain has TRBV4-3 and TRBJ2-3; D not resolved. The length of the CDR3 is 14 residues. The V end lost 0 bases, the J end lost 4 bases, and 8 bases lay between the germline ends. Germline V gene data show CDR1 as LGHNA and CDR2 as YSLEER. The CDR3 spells CASSQDGSADTQYF. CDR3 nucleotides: TGCGCCAGCAGCCAAGATGGAAGCGCAGATACGCAGTATTTT.

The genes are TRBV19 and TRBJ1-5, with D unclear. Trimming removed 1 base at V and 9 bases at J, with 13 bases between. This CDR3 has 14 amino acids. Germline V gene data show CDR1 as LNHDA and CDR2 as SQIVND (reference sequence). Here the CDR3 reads CASSIGSGFGPQHF. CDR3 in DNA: TGTGCCAGTAGTATAGGCAGCGGGTTTGGGCCCCAGCATTTT.

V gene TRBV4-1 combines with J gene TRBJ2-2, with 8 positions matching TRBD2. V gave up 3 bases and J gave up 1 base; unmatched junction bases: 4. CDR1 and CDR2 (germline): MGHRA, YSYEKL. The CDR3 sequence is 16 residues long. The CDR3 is CASSQWSGGNTGELFF. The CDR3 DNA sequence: TGCGCCAGCAGCCAGTGGAGCGGGGGGAACACCGGGGAGCTGTTTTTT.

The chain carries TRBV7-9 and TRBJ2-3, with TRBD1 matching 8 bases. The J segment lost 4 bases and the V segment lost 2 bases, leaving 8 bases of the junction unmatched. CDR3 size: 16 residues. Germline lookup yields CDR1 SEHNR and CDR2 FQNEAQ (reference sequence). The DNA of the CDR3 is TGTGCCAGCAGCTTAAATACAGGGGGTAGCGCAGATACGCAGTATTTT. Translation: CASSLNTGGSADTQYF.

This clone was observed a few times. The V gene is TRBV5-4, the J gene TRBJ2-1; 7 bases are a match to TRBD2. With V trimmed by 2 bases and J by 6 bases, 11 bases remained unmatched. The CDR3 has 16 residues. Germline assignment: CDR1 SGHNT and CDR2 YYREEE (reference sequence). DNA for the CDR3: TGTGCCAGCAGCTTTAAAGCGGGGATTGTAACCAATGAGCAGTTCTTC. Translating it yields CASSFKAGIVTNEQFF. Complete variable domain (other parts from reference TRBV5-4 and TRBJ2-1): ETGVTQSPTHLIKTRGQQVTLRCSSQSGHNTVSWYQQALGQGPQFIFQYYREEENGRGNFPPRFSGLQFPNYSSELNVNALELDDSALYLCASSFKAGIVTNEQFFGPGTRLTVL.

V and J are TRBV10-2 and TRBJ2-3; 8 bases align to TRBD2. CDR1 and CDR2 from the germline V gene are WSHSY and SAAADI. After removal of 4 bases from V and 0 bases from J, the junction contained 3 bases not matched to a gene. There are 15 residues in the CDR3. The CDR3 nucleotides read TGCGCCAGCAGTGTGCAGCGGGGGAGCACAGATACGCAGTATTTT. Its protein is CASSVQRGSTDTQYF.

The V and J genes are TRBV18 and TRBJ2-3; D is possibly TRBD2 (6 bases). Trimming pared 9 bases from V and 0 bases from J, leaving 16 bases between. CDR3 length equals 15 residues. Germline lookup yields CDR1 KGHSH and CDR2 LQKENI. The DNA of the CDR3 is TGTGCCAGTGGGGGAGGAACCTCTAGCACAGATACGCAGTATTTT. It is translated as CASGGGTSSTDTQYF.

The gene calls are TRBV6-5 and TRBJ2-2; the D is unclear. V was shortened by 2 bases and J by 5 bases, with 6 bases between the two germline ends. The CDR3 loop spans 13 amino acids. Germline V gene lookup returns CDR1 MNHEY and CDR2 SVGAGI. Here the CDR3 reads CASSYRRTGELFF. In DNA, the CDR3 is TGTGCCAGCAGTTACCGCAGGACCGGGGAGCTGTTTTTT.

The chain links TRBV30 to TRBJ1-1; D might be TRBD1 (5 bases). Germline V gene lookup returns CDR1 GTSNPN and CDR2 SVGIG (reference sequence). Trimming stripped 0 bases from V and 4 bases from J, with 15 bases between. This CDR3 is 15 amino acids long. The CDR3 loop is CAWSVRKTGGTEAFF. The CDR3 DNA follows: TGTGCCTGGAGTGTACGTAAAACAGGCGGCACTGAAGCTTTCTTT.